Following are 7 T cell receptor beta chains from one sample sequenced in a study of cytomegalovirus exposure and HLA in healthy donors. In the PCR, 60 Vbeta and 13 Jbeta primers were used. The repertoire was sequenced with immunoSEQ multiplex PCR; TCRdb's copy has only in-frame clones and lacks some. This table has tens of thousands of clones, roughly four fifths appearing once. The sample comprised PBMCs. The receptor set was obtained from a man in his forties in good health and CMV-seronegative.

The chain uses TRBV10-2 and TRBJ1-1; a weak D match, TRBD1 (5 bases). The CDR3 is 14 amino acids. Per germline, CDR1 WSHSY and CDR2 SAAADI. V was pared by 6 bases and J by 5 bases, with 16 bases between. CDR3 residues: CASRSSGGLTEAFF. CDR3 nucleotides: TGCGCCAGCAGGAGTTCCGGGGGGTTAACTGAAGCTTTCTTT.

The chain links TRBV6-4 to TRBJ2-1; TRBD2 matches at 10 bases. Germline CDR1 is MRHNA and CDR2 is SNTAGT. V shed 6 bases, J shed 0 bases, and the junction held 8 bases outside the gene matches. The length of the CDR3 is 17 residues. CDR3 amino acids: CASSTGTSVGSYNEQFF. The DNA of the CDR3 is TGTGCCAGCAGCACCGGGACTAGCGTAGGCTCCTACAATGAGCAGTTCTTC.

The chain links TRBV6-4 to TRBJ1-5; 8 bases agree with TRBD1. Germline V gene lookup returns CDR1 MRHNA and CDR2 SNTAGT. Trimming took 3 bases from V and 4 from J; bases not matched to a gene: 8. This CDR3 has 16 residues. This CDR3 reads CASSEVGGQGNQPQHF. CDR3 sequence (DNA): TGTGCCAGCAGTGAGGTCGGAGGACAGGGTAATCAGCCCCAGCATTTT.

There are a few counts of this clone. The gene calls are TRBV6-5 and TRBJ1-1; the D gene is possibly TRBD1 (5 bases). Between the trimmed V and J ends, which lost 8 bases and 1 base, there was a span of 11 bases. The germline CDR1 and CDR2 sequences are MNHEY and SVGAGI. The CDR3 is 13 residues long. CDR3 amino acids: CASVQGGNTEAFF. The CDR3 bases are TGTGCCAGCGTGCAGGGAGGGAACACTGAAGCTTTCTTT.

The chain couples TRBV2 to TRBJ1-4; TRBD1 might be the D (5 bases). V lost 6 bases to trimming and J lost 2 bases, with 13 bases between them. CDR3 length: 15 residues. The germline gives CDR1 SNHLY, CDR2 FYNNEI. The CDR3 is CASRSDSATNEKLFF. CDR3 nucleotides: TGTGCCAGCAGAAGCGACAGTGCTACTAATGAAAAACTGTTTTTT.

The chain carries TRBV2 and TRBJ2-6; 10 bases agree with TRBD1. V lost 8 bases and J lost 3; bases outside the gene matches: 10. CDR3 length: 17 amino acids. Germline V gene lookup returns CDR1 SNHLY and CDR2 FYNNEI. The CDR3 loop reads CASGEDRGRLGANVLTF. CDR3 DNA: TGTGCCAGCGGGGAGGACAGGGGGAGACTTGGGGCCAACGTCCTGACTTTC.

This rearrangement joins TRBV11-2 to TRBJ1-5; D not resolved. Germline V CDR1 and CDR2: SGHAT, FQNNGV. Deletions cut 0 bases from V and 3 bases from J, with 3 bases between. This CDR3 contains 13 residues. DNA for the CDR3: TGTGCCAGCAGCTTAGAGGCCAATCAGCCCCAGCATTTT. Translated, it gives CASSLEANQPQHF.